A selection of T cell receptor beta chains follows, all from one sample in a study of identical twins. Each CDR3 protein is one row after TCRdb ran MiXCR on the 5' RACE reads. The repertoire holds 230,000 or so distinct CDR3 sequences, with around 8.3% as singletons. The same data also contributed to another study, on yellow fever vaccine responses in identical twins.

Sequencing was performed on CD8+ T cells sorted from blood. These TCRs come from a woman younger than 30 in good health. Both conserved end residues are part of each CDR3. Not all rows give a size; the values are once, few, many and, for expanded clones, a class.

>17|TRBJ2-5|few|TRBV2
CASMQTVSGRSQETQYF
>12|TRBJ1-1|few|TRBV29-1
CSVETGIPEAFF
>16|TRBJ2-7|.|TRBV5-5
CASSLFAGGPSYEQYF
>16|TRBJ2-7|many|TRBV29-1
CSAKGQGRSGSYEQYF
>15|TRBJ2-7|.|TRBV29-1
CSVEEAGQSSYEQYF
>17|TRBJ2-3|few|TRBV5-1
CASSLAGAGAPADTQYF
>15|TRBJ2-3|.|TRBV6-5
CASSYMTGGTDTQYF
>13|TRBJ1-1|many|TRBV7-8
CASSPVQNTEAFF
>16|TRBJ2-1|few|TRBV5-5
CASSLELAGSYNEQFF
>14|TRBJ2-1|many|TRBV2
CASSRTSGSYEQFF
>18|TRBJ2-3|many|TRBV27
CASSLFAGLAGSTDTQYF
>16|TRBJ2-1|many|TRBV3-1
CASSQDRSGGAREQFF
>12|TRBJ2-7|few|TRBV2
CATTVAANEQYF
>15|TRBJ2-1|.|TRBV6-2/TRBV6-3
CASSPASGSFNEQFF
>17|TRBJ2-2|few|TRBV4-3
CASSKAPRGLSTGELFF
>13|TRBJ2-3|many|TRBV7-9
CASSSSVTDTQYF
>10|TRBJ2-7|few|TRBV27
CASGVGEQYF
>20|TRBJ2-7|few|TRBV4-3
CASSQVWGTAGSDLTHEQYF
>16|TRBJ2-3|.|TRBV28
CASSFFEASSTDTQYF